The 15 T cell receptor beta chains below come from one sample, sequenced in a study of T cell repertoires in cytomegalovirus infection. Their cognate antigens are unknown. TCRdb independently ran MiXCR on the reads; one entry per CDR3 protein. The sample has approximately 270,000 distinct CDR3 sequences, roughly a fifth seen once. The material sequenced was cultured PBMCs, taken from culture after CMV antigen stimulation. Receptors originate from a human donor in good health (CMV status not recorded). Some clones in this sample may be carry-over from other donors' samples.

There are many counts of this clonotype. The chain is built from TRBV6-5 and TRBJ2-6; possible D gene TRBD1, 5 bases. The CDR3 runs 16 residues. Trimming stripped 10 bases from V and 0 bases from J, with 16 bases between. CDR1 and CDR2 from the germline V gene are MNHEY and SVGAGI. CDR3 nucleotide sequence: TGTGCCACCAGACAGCCCCTCCTCTCTGGGGCCAACGTCCTGACTTTC. The encoded protein is CATRQPLLSGANVLTF.

This clonotype was counted a few times. V is TRBV28 and J is TRBJ1-1; D is uncertain. The length of the CDR3 is 13 residues. Looked up from germline, CDR1 is MDHEN and CDR2 is SYDVKM. V lost 8 bases, J lost 0 bases, and 10 bases lay in between. CDR3 bases: TGTGCCAGCCGACCCAGCATGAACACTGAAGCTTTCTTT. Its translation: CASRPSMNTEAFF. Variable domain in full (rest from reference TRBV28 and TRBJ1-1): DVKVTQSSRYLVKRTGEKVFLECVQDMDHENMFWYRQDPGLGLRLIYFSYDVKMKEKGDIPEGYSVSREKKERFSLILESASTNQTSMYLCASRPSMNTEAFFGQGTRLTVV.

This clonotype was detected once. The J gene is TRBJ1-6, the V gene TRBV18, with 7 bases fitting TRBD1. This CDR3 contains 14 residues. V gave up 5 bases and J gave up 7 bases; unmatched junction bases: 5. The V gene's germline CDR1 is KGHSH and CDR2 LQKENI. The CDR3 DNA sequence: TGTGCCAGCTCAAAAGGACAGGTGAATTCACCCCTCCACTTT. Protein product: CASSKGQVNSPLHF.

The chain carries TRBV6-1 and TRBJ2-7, with 8 positions matching TRBD1. CDR1 is MNHNS, CDR2 SASEGT, per germline. Trimming removed 3 bases from V and 4 bases from J; junction bases left unmatched: 8. The CDR3 is 15 amino acids. This CDR3 reads CASSDQTGARYEQYF. The CDR3, as DNA: TGTGCCAGCAGTGATCAGACAGGGGCGCGATACGAGCAGTACTTC.

This clonotype was detected only a few times. The rearrangement uses TRBV7-2 and TRBJ1-1; TRBD1 is a possible D gene (6 bases). The ends were cut back, 4 bases at V and 0 bases at J, with 18 bases in the middle. The CDR3 length is 17 residues. CDR1 and CDR2 (germline): SGHTA, FQGNSA. The CDR3 region has the DNA TGTGCCAGCAGCTCACAATATTACAGGGTCCTGAACACTGAAGCTTTCTTT. Its translation is CASSSQYYRVLNTEAFF.

This clonotype has a handful of counts. The chain combines TRBV11-2 with TRBJ2-1; 12 nucleotides match TRBD2. The CDR3 contains 19 residues. V gave up 5 bases and J gave up 0 bases; unmatched junction bases: 11. Germline V CDR1 and CDR2: SGHAT, FQNNGV. Written as DNA, the CDR3 is TGTGCCAGCAGCAACCCGAGGCTAGCGGGAGGGAGCTCCTACAATGAGCAGTTCTTC. Encoded protein: CASSNPRLAGGSSYNEQFF.

The table lists this clonotype with a count of one. This chain connects TRBV7-3 to TRBJ1-6; 7 nucleotides align to TRBD1. Germline CDR1 is SGHTA and CDR2 is FQGTGA. V lost 3 bases, J lost 7 bases, and 3 bases stayed unmatched. The CDR3 is 14 residues long. CDR3 in amino acids: CASSFQQGNSPLHF. The DNA for the CDR3 is TGTGCCAGCAGCTTTCAACAGGGGAATTCACCCCTCCACTTT.

This chain uses TRBV29-1 with TRBJ2-1; D assignment may be TRBD1 or TRBD2 (5 bases each). The CDR3 contains 12 residues. Trimming took 6 bases from V and 4 from J, leaving 10 bases between them. Germline assignment: CDR1 SQVTM and CDR2 ANQGSEA. The CDR3 DNA follows: TGCAGCGTCGGCAGGGAGTACAATGAGCAGTTCTTC. It is translated as CSVGREYNEQFF.

This clonotype was seen repeatedly, ten times or more. The CDR3 loop is CASSLVVTDTQYF. CDR3 DNA sequence: TGTGCCAGCAGCTTAGTAGTTACAGATACGCAGTATTTT. V usage is TRBV7-2 and J usage is TRBJ2-3; D ambiguous. The CDR3 loop spans 13 amino acids. Trimming cost V 1 base and J 3 bases, with 5 bases left between them. The germline V gene has CDR1 SGHTA and CDR2 FQGNSA.

V gene TRBV4-3 combines with J gene TRBJ2-3; D is undetermined. CDR1 is LGHNA, CDR2 YSLEER, per germline. Trimming took 0 bases from V and 0 from J, leaving 13 bases between them. This CDR3 is built from 17 residues. CDR3 nucleotide sequence: TGCGCCAGCAGCCAAGATAATATCGGTTATAGCACAGATACGCAGTATTTT. Residues: CASSQDNIGYSTDTQYF.

This clonotype was observed many times. The chain employs TRBV5-4 and TRBJ2-1; 7 nucleotides line up with TRBD1. V lost 4 bases, J lost 7 bases, and 14 bases stayed unmatched. Germline CDR1 is SGHNT and CDR2 is YYREEE (reference sequence). CDR3 length: 16 residues. This chain's CDR3 is CASSLGQRRSTNEQFF. The CDR3 DNA reads as TGTGCCAGCAGCCTGGGACAGCGGCGGTCTACGAATGAGCAGTTCTTC.

The rearrangement links TRBV11-2 to TRBJ2-3, with D possibly matching TRBD2 (5 bases). Trimming pared 5 bases from V and 0 bases from J, leaving 15 bases between. The germline V gene encodes CDR1 SGHAT and CDR2 FQNNGV. This CDR3 is 16 amino acids long. CDR3 protein: CASSLSGRTSTDTQYF. As DNA, the CDR3 is TGTGCCAGCAGCCTTTCGGGCAGGACTAGCACAGATACGCAGTATTTT.

This clonotype is a singleton in its sample. Being one base from a much bigger clone, this may be a read error. This chain joins TRBV11-3 and TRBJ2-1; 9 bases fit TRBD2. Germline V gives CDR1 SGHNT, CDR2 YENEEA. The CDR3 is 15 residues long. V gave up 5 bases and J gave up 5 bases; unmatched junction bases: 7. The CDR3, as DNA: TGTGCCAGCAGCGATCAGACTAGCGGACACAATGAGCAGTTCTTC. It translates to CASSDQTSGHNEQFF.

The chain joins TRBV7-9 to TRBJ2-7; D is undetermined. Trimming took off 5 bases at V and 3 bases at J, with 20 bases between the two ends. CDR3 length: 16 residues. Looked up from germline, CDR1 is SEHNR and CDR2 is FQNEAQ (reference sequence). In DNA, the CDR3 is TGTGCCAGCAGCACTTTCCCGCAGGCGCTCAGCTACGAGCAGTACTTC. Amino acid sequence: CASSTFPQALSYEQYF.

V usage is TRBV4-3 and J usage is TRBJ1-4; 7 positions match TRBD1. Germline-derived CDR1 and CDR2 are LGHNA and YSLEER. Trimming at V came to 0 bases and at J to 5 bases, leaving 9 bases not matched to a gene. This CDR3 region has 17 residues. The CDR3 DNA follows: TGCGCCAGCAGCCAAGAAGCCCCCGGACAGGAGAATGAAAAACTGTTTTTT. Protein sequence: CASSQEAPGQENEKLFF.